One and the same sample provided the 10 T cell receptor beta chains below, sequenced in a study of blood T cell repertoires in COVID-19. Profiled with immunoSEQ multiplex PCR; TCRdb holds only in-frame clones, not every one. The repertoire holds 200,000 to 300,000 clones, with approximately 90% as singletons. Sequenced: PBMCs or T cells enriched from blood (not recorded which). These receptor sequences come from a man between 35 and 55 years old who had recovered from COVID-19.

This chain connects TRBV6-5 to TRBJ2-1; D gene ambiguous. The germline V gene has CDR1 MNHEY and CDR2 SVGAGI. The V end was cut by 5 bases, the J end by 4 bases, with 15 bases between. The length of the CDR3 is 15 residues. The CDR3 region is CASSPPTAGYNEQFF. The CDR3, as DNA: TGTGCCAGCAGTCCCCCTACGGCAGGATACAATGAGCAGTTCTTC.

The genes are TRBV19 and TRBJ1-5; D is ambiguous. Germline lookup yields CDR1 LNHDA and CDR2 SQIVND (reference sequence). This CDR3 is 16 amino acids long. Deletions cut 1 base from V and 0 bases from J, with 10 bases between. CDR3 DNA: TGTGCCAGTAGTATAGTGGGCAGCAATAGCAATCAGCCCCAGCATTTT. Translating it yields CASSIVGSNSNQPQHF.

V and J are TRBV4-1 and TRBJ2-3, with 11 bases lining up with TRBD2. CDR1 is MGHRA, CDR2 YSYEKL, per germline. The V segment lost 1 base and the J segment 6 bases; nucleotides outside the gene matches: 6. This CDR3 region has 16 residues. The CDR3 coding sequence is TGCGCCAGCAGCCAAGGGACTAGCGGGCCTTTGGATACGCAGTATTTT. Amino acid sequence: CASSQGTSGPLDTQYF.

The rearrangement uses TRBV4-2 and TRBJ2-7; D not certain. This CDR3 is built from 13 residues. Trimming removed 2 bases from V and 2 bases from J, with 7 bases in between. CDR1 LGHNA and CDR2 YNFKEQ come from the germline V gene. The CDR3 spells CASSQSDTYEQYF. The DNA of the CDR3 is TGTGCCAGCAGCCAATCAGACACCTACGAGCAGTACTTC.

This sequence joins TRBV27 and TRBJ1-1, with D maybe TRBD1 (6 bases). Germline CDR1 is MNHEY and CDR2 is SMNVEV (reference sequence). Trimming removed 2 bases at V and 7 bases at J, with 17 bases between. CDR3 size: 15 residues. The CDR3 DNA sequence: TGTGCCAGCAGTTTAACGTCGGGGGGGGCAAGTGAAGCTTTCTTT. Its protein product is CASSLTSGGASEAFF.

This clone was observed a few times. This chain uses TRBV19 with TRBJ2-7; possibly TRBD1 for D (6 bases). The CDR3 covers 11 residues. Germline V gene lookup returns CDR1 LNHDA and CDR2 SQIVND (reference sequence). V shed 8 bases and J shed 5 bases, with 10 bases lying between them. CDR3 loop: CASVQGHEQYF. CDR3 nucleotides: TGTGCCAGTGTACAGGGCCACGAGCAGTACTTC.

The chain has TRBV5-6 and TRBJ1-1, with a tentative D call TRBD1 (6 bases). Germline-derived CDR1 and CDR2 are SGHDT and YYEEEE. Deletions cut 0 bases from V and 2 bases from J, with 14 bases between. The CDR3 consists of 16 residues. The DNA for the CDR3 is TGTGCCAGCAGCTTGGTGGATCGGACAGTAAACACTGAAGCTTTCTTT. Its protein is CASSLVDRTVNTEAFF.

This clone was found a few times. The chain uses TRBV5-6 and TRBJ1-6; 8 nucleotides match TRBD1. The V segment lost 6 bases and the J segment 8 bases; nucleotides outside the gene matches: 10. CDR3 length: 15 residues. CDR1 SGHDT and CDR2 YYEEEE come from the germline V gene. CDR3 residues: CASNPKDRDYSPLHF. CDR3 DNA sequence: TGTGCCAGCAACCCTAAGGACAGGGATTATTCACCCCTCCACTTT.

Written as DNA, the CDR3 is TGTGCCAGTAGTCCGAGCTGGGGCTATGGGTATGGCTACACCTTC. Protein product: CASSPSWGYGYGYTF. V gene TRBV19 combines with J gene TRBJ1-2, with a tentative D call TRBD1 (5 bases). There are 15 residues in the CDR3. Germline CDR1 is LNHDA and CDR2 is SQIVND (reference sequence). Trimming stripped 5 bases from V and 5 bases from J, with 18 bases between.

The rearrangement joins TRBV27 to TRBJ1-5; D is unclear. The CDR3 covers 17 residues. The germline V and J ends were trimmed by 2 bases and 0 bases, with 14 bases remaining between them. Germline V gene lookup returns CDR1 MNHEY and CDR2 SMNVEV (reference sequence). DNA of the CDR3: TGTGCCAGCAGTTTAGGGAGGGTCGAAGGTAGCAATCAGCCCCAGCATTTT. Protein product: CASSLGRVEGSNQPQHF.